The T cell receptor (beta chain) described here comes from a study of neoadjuvant anti-PD-1 for oral cavity cancer. Whole-study findings and limits: Greater tumor shrinkage accompanied bigger post-treatment sizes of preexisting clones.

V was clipped by 7 bases and J by 0 bases, with 9 bases between them. The CDR3 has 14 amino acids. Germline CDR1 MNHNS, CDR2 SASEGT. Most tumor samples had 4 to 5 ug input DNA in two replicates. The table came from immunoSEQ multiplex PCR; TCRdb's copy has only in-frame clones and leaves some out. The sample gives about 7,600 clones, nearly 55% of which show up once; 12% is in the top ten. By frequency in the sample, this clone is large (0.1 to 1%). Its antigen is not identified. J is TRBJ1-4 and V is TRBV6-1; D is uncertain. The sequence came from a person between 40 and 79 years old with oral cavity squamous cell carcinoma. This specimen was tumor tissue, taken before nivolumab (anti-PD-1) treatment. DNA for the CDR3: TGTGCCAGCACCCTTAGCCCAACTAATGAAAAACTGTTTTTT. Protein product: CASTLSPTNEKLFF.